This TCR beta chain appears in the sequencing data of a study of blood T cell repertoires in COVID-19. For the study at large: Acute and convalescent COVID-19 samples came from the United States, Italy and Spain. PBMCs, B-cell-depleted T cells, or T cells provided the cDNA or gDNA that made up the material.

The Seattle site enrolled patients during active infection and followed them longitudinally. Authors' data handling: Reference gene primer amplification gave nucleated cell count estimates. Clones were sequenced by immunoSEQ multiplex PCR, and TCRdb holds only the in-frame ones, with some missing. V, J and clone size reflect that table, while D and trimming were determined from the DNA. Of 190,000 or so clones listed, roughly 81% are singletons. The source material was peripheral blood. This receptor was taken from a woman at least 80 years old with COVID-19, enrolled during active disease.

The CDR3 DNA is TGTGCCAGCAGTTACTCGCCAGGTAGCTCCTACGAGCAGTACTTC. It encodes CASSYSPGSSYEQYF. The chain links TRBV6-2 or TRBV6-3 to TRBJ2-7; D unclear. V lost 0 bases and J 0 bases, leaving 9 bases between the germline ends. The CDR3 is made up of 15 amino acids. The germline V gene encodes CDR1 MNHEY and CDR2 SVGEGT.